The 8 T cell receptor beta chains below come from one sample, sequenced in a study of Ad26.COV2.S vaccination and SARS-CoV-2 variants. This sample's treatment: about 20 received Ad26.COV2.S at low or high dose, single or two shots; about 5 received placebo; per-sample allocation not given. The samples date from day 63 after the first vaccine or placebo injection. Only in-frame clones appear in the TCRdb table, and some are missing; sequencing was by immunoSEQ multiplex PCR. Of 350,000 to 600,000 clones in the sample, roughly nine tenths were seen once. The sequenced sample was peripheral blood, obtained in a trial of Ad26.COV2.S vaccine versus placebo. These receptors all come from a person between 18 and 59 years old who received the Ad26.COV2.S COVID-19 vaccine or a placebo.

The V call is TRBV7-2, the J call TRBJ1-5; tentatively, D is TRBD1 (5 bases). CDR1 SGHTA and CDR2 FQGNSA come from the germline V gene. The germline V and J ends were trimmed by 0 bases and 7 bases, with 7 bases remaining between them. CDR3 length: 13 residues. CDR3 residues: CASSLAEGQPQHF. CDR3 sequence (DNA): TGTGCCAGCAGCTTAGCGGAGGGGCAGCCCCAGCATTTT.

J is TRBJ2-3 and V is TRBV9, with D maybe TRBD2 (5 bases). Looked up from germline, CDR1 is SGDLS and CDR2 is YYNGEE. This CDR3 spans 13 amino acids. The V and J ends lost 4 bases and 6 bases respectively, with 12 bases between them. The CDR3 loop is CASSSRPGDTQYF. For the CDR3, the DNA is TGTGCCAGCAGCTCCAGGCCGGGGGATACGCAGTATTTT. Using reference TRBV9 and TRBJ2-3 for the parts outside the CDR3, the full variable domain is DSGVTQTPKHLITATGQRVTLRCSPRSGDLSVYWYQQSLDQGLQFLIQYYNGEERAKGNILERFSAQQFPDLHSELNLSSLELGDSALYFCASSSRPGDTQYFGPGTRLTVL.

The chain links TRBV9 to TRBJ2-5, with D possibly TRBD1 on 6 matching bases. CDR1 is SGDLS, CDR2 YYNGEE, per germline. The V end was cut by 3 bases, the J end by 2 bases, with 11 bases between. The CDR3 extends over 14 amino acids. The CDR3 DNA reads as TGTGCCAGCAGCGGTCTTGGGACACAAGAGACCCAGTACTTC. Its protein product is CASSGLGTQETQYF. The full variable domain, completed using reference TRBV9 and TRBJ2-5, is DSGVTQTPKHLITATGQRVTLRCSPRSGDLSVYWYQQSLDQGLQFLIQYYNGEERAKGNILERFSAQQFPDLHSELNLSSLELGDSALYFCASSGLGTQETQYFGPGTRLLVL.

This clone occurred a few times. V gene TRBV18 combines with J gene TRBJ1-1, with D uncertain. CDR1 KGHSH and CDR2 LQKENI come from the germline V gene. The CDR3 runs 16 residues. The V and J ends lost 3 bases and 2 bases respectively, with 16 bases between them. The CDR3 coding sequence is TGTGCCAGCTCACCTGGTTCGGCCACCACAAACACTGAAGCTTTCTTT. This sequence encodes CASSPGSATTNTEAFF.

CDR3 loop: CASSLRDRSTDTQYF. The CDR3 nucleotides read TGTGCCAGCAGCCTCCGGGACCGTAGCACAGATACGCAGTATTTT. The chain couples TRBV14 to TRBJ2-3; the D call may be TRBD1 or TRBD2 (5 bases each). The germline gives CDR1 SGHDN, CDR2 FVKESK. V lost 4 bases and J 0 bases, leaving 11 bases between the germline ends. This CDR3 region has 15 residues.

V usage is TRBV29-1 and J usage is TRBJ1-1, with D unclear. The CDR3 is 11 amino acids. Trimming stripped 6 bases from V and 8 bases from J, with 13 bases between. CDR1 SQVTM and CDR2 ANQGSEA come from the germline V gene. This CDR3 reads CSVRTFTEAFF. CDR3 bases: TGCAGCGTCCGGACCTTTACCGAAGCTTTCTTT.

The chain uses TRBV6-5 and TRBJ2-3; D is unresolved. Per the germline V gene, CDR1 is MNHEY and CDR2 is SVGAGI. Trimming took 5 bases from V and 0 from J, leaving 9 bases between them. This CDR3 has 14 residues. CDR3 nucleotides: TGTGCCAGCAGTCTAAGCGTTAGCACAGATACGCAGTATTTT. Translated: CASSLSVSTDTQYF.

The gene calls are TRBV18 and TRBJ1-1; no firm D call. Germline CDR1 and CDR2: KGHSH and LQKENI. Between the trimmed V and J ends, which lost 3 bases and 0 bases, there was a span of 11 bases. The CDR3 loop spans 15 amino acids. The CDR3 DNA follows: TGTGCCAGCTCACCTTTTCAGGCCCTGAACACTGAAGCTTTCTTT. Its protein is CASSPFQALNTEAFF.